This T cell receptor beta chain stems from a study of blood T cell repertoires in COVID-19. For the study at large: Italy, Spain and the United States were the sources of the convalescent and acute COVID-19 samples. Nucleic acid was either cDNA or gDNA, and it came from T cells, B-cell-depleted T cells, or PBMCs.

How the authors handled the data: Amplification of reference gene primers provided the estimated nucleated cell counts. Clones were sequenced by immunoSEQ multiplex PCR, and TCRdb holds only the in-frame ones, with some missing. V and J calls and clone size are as listed in that table; D and trimming were resolved from the DNA. The sample comprises approximately 110,000 clones, approximately 81% of which are singletons, and around 1.5% rests with the top ten. This CDR3 is built from 15 residues. Germline trimming cut 5 bases from V and 6 bases from J; bases unmatched to any gene: 10. Germline V gene sequence: CDR1 SGHVS, CDR2 FQNEAQ.

The receptor's source is a man aged 45-65 years with acute or convalescent COVID-19. The chain couples TRBV7-8 to TRBJ2-3, with 8 bases fitting TRBD1. The sequencing sample was made of peripheral blood. The CDR3 region has the DNA TGTGCCAGCAGCCTAGAGGGCAGGGGGCGGGATACGCAGTATTTT. Its protein is CASSLEGRGRDTQYF.